The 13 T cell receptor beta chains below all came from one sample that was sequenced in a study of tumor-infiltrating lymphocytes in primary liver carcinoma listed by TCRdb under 2017. The instrument was an Illumina HiSeq 2500. A constant-region primer and ProtoScript II reverse transcriptase were used to reverse-transcribe TCRbeta-specific cDNA from roughly 0.55 ug total RNA. TCRbeta libraries were built with three nested multiplex PCR rounds, a slightly modified ARM-PCR procedure. Multiplex TRBV1-TRBV30 forward primers and a Cbeta reverse primer were used in the first two PCR rounds, each of which was run for roughly 10 cycles. TCRdb reran the public reads through fastp at Q25 and MiXCR, keeping productive beta chains. Records with the same CDR3 protein are collapsed into one entry carrying the most frequent genes and DNA. The sample has 300,000 to 350,000 distinct CDR3 sequences on record, 65% of them singletons. The top ten constitute about 6.3% of the sample.

TRIzol reagent was used to extract blood RNA from unsorted whole blood, while the DNeasy Blood & Tissue kit provided the germline DNA. The sequenced sample was peripheral blood. Receptors originate from a man aged 35-49 years with primary liver carcinoma and hepatitis B virus infection.

In the case of this clonotype: Given the absence of the conserved phenylalanine or tryptophan at the CDR3 end, a read error is likely. CDR3: CAWSLQRHTEAFL. Written as DNA, the CDR3 is TGTGCCTGGAGTCTACAGAGACACACTGAAGCTTTCCTT. The V call is TRBV30, the J call TRBJ1-1; D unclear. Per the germline V gene, CDR1 is GTSNPN and CDR2 is SVGIG (reference sequence). Deletions cut 2 bases from V and 3 bases from J, with 10 bases between. The CDR3 has 13 residues.

This clonotype was seen ten or more times. The V gene is TRBV11-1, the J gene TRBJ2-1; TRBD2 matches at 7 bases. Germline V gene data show CDR1 as SGHAT and CDR2 as FQDESV (reference sequence). The CDR3 is 14 residues long. V was pared by 1 base and J by 7 bases, with 4 bases of the junction left unmatched. In nucleotides, the CDR3 is TGTGCCAGCAGCTTAGTACTAGCGATGAATGAGCAGTTCTTC. Its protein product is CASSLVLAMNEQFF.

Comment on this clonotype: Given a much more abundant clone one base away, this may be a read error. The chain employs TRBV6-6 and TRBJ2-2; D gene unclear. V lost 10 bases, J lost 2 bases, and 11 bases lay in between. Germline assignment: CDR1 MNHNY and CDR2 SVGAGI (reference sequence). The CDR3 has 13 amino acids. The chain's CDR3 is CAIRTGNTGELFF. Here the CDR3 DNA reads TGTGCCATCAGGACGGGTAACACCGGGGAGCTGTTTTTT.

V and J are TRBV2 and TRBJ2-7; 12 bases line up with TRBD2. Germline V CDR1 and CDR2: SNHLY, FYNNEI. The CDR3 totals 15 residues. V lost 8 bases, J lost 0 bases, and 5 bases stayed unmatched. CDR3 residues: CASSGLAGLSYEQYF. The CDR3 nucleotides are TGTGCCAGCTCCGGACTAGCGGGGCTCTCCTACGAGCAGTACTTC. Using reference TRBV2 and TRBJ2-7 for the parts outside the CDR3, the full variable domain is EPEVTQTPSHQVTQMGQEVILRCVPISNHLYFYWYRQILGQKVEFLVSFYNNEISEKSEIFDDQFSVERPDGSNFTLKIRSTKLEDSAMYFCASSGLAGLSYEQYFGPGTRLTVT.

Comments on this clonotype: A read error is likely, as this CDR3 ends without the conserved phenylalanine or tryptophan. The DNA is left out, because the CDR3 cannot be placed on it with certainty; the CDR3 is given as TCRdb lists it. The chain uses TRBV11-2 and TRBJ2-1; no check of the table's D call, TRBD2, against the DNA was made. The CDR3 has 15 residues if both end residues are counted. Germline CDR1 reads SGHAT; CDR2 reads FQNNGV. This chain's CDR3 is CASSSTNFIAGGRFI.

This clonotype was recorded only once. At one end the junction does not follow the germline gene, possibly because of a read error. This chain connects TRBV11-2 to TRBJ2-1, with D perhaps matching TRBD1 or TRBD2 (6 bases each). Germline CDR1 reads SGHAT; CDR2 reads FQNNGV. The CDR3 sequence is 15 residues long. CDR3 amino acids: CASSFKWGAHNEQFF. In DNA, the CDR3 is TGTGCCAGTAGCTTTAAGTGGGGGGCCCACAATGAGCAGTTCTTC.

The rearrangement links TRBV19 to TRBJ2-5; D perhaps matches TRBD1 (7 bases). Germline CDR1 and CDR2: LNHDA and SQIVND (reference sequence). Deletions cut 7 bases from V and 0 bases from J, with 12 bases between. The CDR3 covers 14 residues. The CDR3 sequence: CASKEGAYQETQYF. CDR3 bases: TGTGCCAGTAAGGAGGGGGCCTACCAAGAGACCCAGTACTTC.

This clonotype was seen only a few times. V is TRBV7-8 and J is TRBJ2-7, with TRBD2 identical over 7 bases. Germline V gene sequence: CDR1 SGHVS, CDR2 FQNEAQ. The CDR3 extends over 14 amino acids. The V gene end was trimmed by 1 base and the J gene end by 4 bases; junction bases not matched to a gene: 4. CDR3 sequence reads: CASSLGGSRYEQYF. In nucleotides, the CDR3 is TGTGCCAGCAGCTTAGGCGGGAGTCGGTACGAGCAGTACTTC.

As regards this clonotype: A read error may account for a junction end that differs from germline. V and J are TRBV6-5 and TRBJ1-5; no definite D call. From germline, CDR1 is MNHEY and CDR2 SVGAGI. The CDR3 contains 17 residues. CDR3 amino acids: CASSETRQGTVNKPQHF. CDR3 coding DNA: TGCGCCAGCAGTGAAACCCGACAAGGAACAGTCAATAAGCCCCAGCATTTT.

In regard to this clonotype: A much larger clone lies one base from this, so it may be a read error. The chain joins TRBV4-2 to TRBJ2-7; no firm D call. CDR3 length: 14 amino acids. Germline loops: CDR1 LGHNA, CDR2 YNFKEQ. The CDR3 sequence is CASSQDRGLYERYF. The DNA for the CDR3 is TGTGCCAGCAGCCAAGATCGTGGGCTCTACGAGCGGTACTTC.

As concerns this clonotype: The junction departs from germline at one end; a sequencing error may be responsible. This chain joins TRBV29-1 and TRBJ2-3; weak D call: TRBD2 (5 bases). CDR1 is SQVTM, CDR2 ANQGSEA, per germline. This CDR3 spans 13 amino acids. The CDR3 protein is CSVVVGNTDTQYF. In nucleotides, the CDR3 is TGCAGCGTTGTTGTCGGGAACACAGATACTCAGTATTTT.

As for this clonotype: The junction departs from the called germline gene at one end, perhaps through a read error. The chain uses TRBV6-5 and TRBJ2-6; D perhaps matches TRBD1 (5 bases). This CDR3 region has 15 residues. Germline CDR1 is MNHEY and CDR2 is SVGAGI. The CDR3 spells CANSPDLPGANVLTF. CDR3 bases: TGTGCCAACAGTCCTGACCTTCCTGGGGCCAATGTCCTGACTTTC.

CDR3 DNA sequence: TGTGCTAGCTGCTTAGACGAGTACAATGAGCAGTTCTTC. Protein: CASCLDEYNEQFF. The V call is TRBV11-3, the J call TRBJ2-1; D not certain. Per germline, CDR1 SGHNT and CDR2 YENEEA. This CDR3 comprises 13 residues.